These 21 T cell receptor beta chains originate from one sample sequenced in a study of blood T cell repertoires in COVID-19 (TCRdb year 2020). Libraries were made using the immunoSEQ multiplex PCR assay. The table was pulled from immuneACCESS by TCRdb, which kept in-frame rearrangements only. Such tables lose some clones; where checked, under half of the loss comes from unresolved V genes, and the rest has no known cause. This sample holds some 120,000 clones; around nine tenths were observed only once. 1.5% to 1.7% of the sample is taken by the ten largest. Material for sequencing was peripheral blood. The receptors originated from a human donor in a cohort sampled during active COVID-19.

The chain combines TRBV24-1 with TRBJ2-2, with 10 positions matching TRBD1. Germline V gene lookup returns CDR1 KGHDR and CDR2 SFDVKD. V lost 4 bases to trimming and J lost 7 bases; unmatched junction nucleotides: 8. This CDR3 has 16 residues. The CDR3 reads CATSDPGQGTDGELFF. The CDR3 DNA reads TGTGCCACCAGTGACCCGGGACAGGGGACGGACGGGGAGCTGTTTTTT.

This clone has just one count. CDR3 amino acids: CASRSAGTSYEQYF. DNA of the CDR3: TGTGCCAGCAGGTCAGCCGGGACATCTTACGAGCAGTACTTC. V is TRBV6-5 and J is TRBJ2-7, with a tentative D call TRBD1 (6 bases). Germline V gene data show CDR1 as MNHEY and CDR2 as SVGAGI. The CDR3 extends over 14 amino acids. V lost 6 bases and J 4 bases, leaving 16 bases between the germline ends.

V usage is TRBV6-5 and J usage is TRBJ2-1, with a tentative D call TRBD2 (6 bases). V dropped 4 bases and J dropped 7 bases, with 11 bases sitting between them. Germline lookup yields CDR1 MNHEY and CDR2 SVGAGI. This CDR3 region has 13 residues. The CDR3 loop is CASSSTSWNEQFF. DNA for the CDR3: TGTGCCAGCAGTTCGACTAGTTGGAATGAGCAGTTCTTC.

There are a few counts of this clone. The genes are TRBV5-6 and TRBJ1-2; D unresolved. This CDR3 is 16 amino acids long. CDR1 is SGHDT, CDR2 YYEEEE, per germline. The ends were cut back, 1 base at V and 8 bases at J, with 21 bases in the middle. CDR3 residues: CASSLWGERAIYGYTF. As DNA, the CDR3 is TGTGCCAGCAGCTTGTGGGGAGAGAGGGCCATATACGGCTACACCTTC.

The chain recombines TRBV3-1 (or the pseudogene TRBV3-2) with TRBJ1-3; D is perhaps TRBD1 (5 bases). The CDR3 is made up of 15 amino acids. Germline assignment: CDR1 LGHDT and CDR2 YNNKEL (reference sequence). V dropped 5 bases and J dropped 0 bases, with 11 bases sitting between them. As DNA, the CDR3 is TGTGCCAGCAGCTCCCTGGGGGGCTCTGGAAACACCATATATTTT. Protein: CASSSLGGSGNTIYF.

V and J are TRBV28 and TRBJ2-7, with TRBD2 matching over 8 bases. CDR3 length: 14 amino acids. J lost 1 base, V lost 6 bases, and 5 bases had no gene match. Looked up from germline, CDR1 is MDHEN and CDR2 is SYDVKM. CDR3 region: CASRRAGESYEQYF. The CDR3, as DNA: TGTGCCAGCAGGAGAGCGGGAGAGTCCTACGAGCAGTACTTC.

In this sample, this clone turned up a few times. The gene calls are TRBV6-5 and TRBJ1-5; no clear D. Trimming took 0 bases from V and 4 from J, leaving 4 bases between them. The CDR3 extends over 13 amino acids. In germline, CDR1 is MNHEY, CDR2 SVGAGI. The DNA for the CDR3 is TGTGCCAGCAGTTACTCGAGGAATCAGCCCCAGCATTTT. Protein: CASSYSRNQPQHF.

This clone came up a few times. The V call is TRBV19, the J call TRBJ1-4; possible D gene TRBD1, 5 bases. This CDR3 is built from 12 residues. Germline assignment: CDR1 LNHDA and CDR2 SQIVND (reference sequence). The V end lost 5 bases, the J end lost 10 bases, and 11 bases lay between the germline ends. CDR3 loop: CASSEAGGKLFF. CDR3 bases: TGTGCCAGTAGTGAAGCGGGGGGAAAACTGTTTTTT.

V is TRBV9 and J is TRBJ2-5, with TRBD2 identical over 10 bases. The trim removed 0 bases at V and 11 bases at J, leaving 7 bases unmatched. CDR1 and CDR2 (germline): SGDLS, YYNGEE. The CDR3 spans 14 residues. CDR3 region: CASSVVGSGGLQYF. DNA of the CDR3: TGTGCCAGCAGCGTAGTTGGTAGCGGGGGGCTTCAGTACTTC. Full variable domain (remainder filled in from reference TRBV9 and TRBJ2-5): DSGVTQTPKHLITATGQRVTLRCSPRSGDLSVYWYQQSLDQGLQFLIQYYNGEERAKGNILERFSAQQFPDLHSELNLSSLELGDSALYFCASSVVGSGGLQYFGPGTRLLVL.

This clone was recorded once. The V call is TRBV11-2, the J call TRBJ2-5; D possibly corresponds to TRBD1 (6 bases). The ends were cut back, 1 base at V and 4 bases at J, with 13 bases in the middle. Germline CDR1 and CDR2: SGHAT and FQNNGV. The CDR3 totals 15 residues. The CDR3 coding sequence is TGTGCCAGCAGCTTAGTCCCACAGGGTGGAGAGACCCAGTACTTC. Its translation is CASSLVPQGGETQYF.

The V gene is TRBV18, the J gene TRBJ2-3; 7 nucleotides align to TRBD2. J lost 2 bases, V lost 3 bases, and 8 bases had no gene match. The CDR3 consists of 16 residues. Germline CDR1 KGHSH, CDR2 LQKENI. The CDR3 DNA sequence: TGTGCCAGCTCACCTGATGGGGGGGATTACACAGATACGCAGTATTTT. This gives the protein CASSPDGGDYTDTQYF.

The chain recombines TRBV28 with TRBJ2-4; 7 bases fit TRBD1. CDR1 is MDHEN and CDR2 is SYDVKM in the germline V gene. J was trimmed by 6 bases and V by 8 bases; bases with no gene match: 16. This CDR3 has 16 amino acids. The CDR3 here is CASSGTGTVSRNIQYF. Written as DNA, the CDR3 is TGTGCCAGCTCGGGAACCGGGACAGTGAGTAGAAACATTCAGTACTTC.

The chain is built from TRBV29-1 and TRBJ2-1; the match to TRBD1 covers 9 bases. V shed 6 bases, J shed 5 bases, and the junction held 17 bases outside the gene matches. CDR3 length equals 17 residues. CDR1 and CDR2 from the germline V gene are SQVTM and ANQGSEA. Here the CDR3 reads CSVKRLNRDRANNEQFF. CDR3 DNA sequence: TGCAGCGTGAAACGCTTGAACCGGGACAGGGCAAACAATGAGCAGTTCTTC.

This rearrangement joins TRBV19 to TRBJ2-7; TRBD1 might be the D (7 bases). V lost 4 bases and J 1 base, leaving 11 bases between the germline ends. In germline, CDR1 is LNHDA, CDR2 SQIVND (reference sequence). This CDR3 is 14 amino acids long. The CDR3 region has the DNA TGTGCCAGTAGTACGGGGGACAGATCCTACGAGCAGTACTTC. Protein: CASSTGDRSYEQYF. Full variable domain (missing parts from reference TRBV19 and TRBJ2-7): DGGITQSPKYLFRKEGQNVTLSCEQNLNHDAMYWYRQDPGQGLRLIYYSQIVNDFQKGDIAEGYSVSREKKESFPLTVTSAQKNPTAFYLCASSTGDRSYEQYFGPGTRLTVT.

This chain joins TRBV12-3 or TRBV12-4 and TRBJ2-7; D is perhaps TRBD1 (7 bases). The CDR3 consists of 13 residues. The V and J ends lost 5 bases and 4 bases respectively, with 12 bases between them. The chain's CDR3 is CASSHRGGYEQYF. For the CDR3, the DNA is TGTGCCAGCAGTCACAGGGGAGGATACGAGCAGTACTTC.

The DNA for the CDR3 is TGTGCCAGCAGCTTAGAGACTCTGCGCTACAATGAGCAGTTCTTC. Its translation: CASSLETLRYNEQFF. This chain joins TRBV11-2 and TRBJ2-1, with D unresolved. V dropped 0 bases and J dropped 3 bases, with 9 bases sitting between them. CDR1 and CDR2 (germline): SGHAT, FQNNGV. The CDR3 is 15 residues long.

The chain employs TRBV7-9 and TRBJ1-1; D may be TRBD1 (6 bases). The V end was cut by 6 bases, the J end by 8 bases, with 16 bases between. Germline assignment: CDR1 SEHNR and CDR2 FQNEAQ (reference sequence). The CDR3 contains 13 residues. The CDR3 sequence: CASSSSRDIEAFF. In DNA, the CDR3 is TGTGCCAGCAGTTCTAGCCGGGACATCGAAGCTTTCTTT.

This rearrangement joins TRBV7-9 to TRBJ1-6; 7 bases match TRBD1. Germline V gene sequence: CDR1 SEHNR, CDR2 FQNEAQ (reference sequence). V shed 4 bases, J shed 4 bases, and the junction held 1 base outside the gene matches. The CDR3 has 14 amino acids. CDR3 in DNA: TGTGCCAGCAGCTCCAGGGGGTATAATTCACCCCTCCACTTT. It translates to CASSSRGYNSPLHF.

The gene calls are TRBV12-5 and TRBJ2-1; 10 bases line up with TRBD2. Germline CDR1 is LGHNT and CDR2 is FRNRAP. V lost 7 bases to trimming and J lost 6 bases; unmatched junction nucleotides: 12. The CDR3 covers 16 residues. The CDR3: CASAPPLAGVFNEQFF. The DNA of the CDR3 is TGTGCTAGTGCCCCACCCCTAGCGGGAGTTTTCAATGAGCAGTTCTTC.

The rearrangement links TRBV29-1 to TRBJ2-7; 8 bases match TRBD2. This CDR3 spans 12 amino acids. V shed 7 bases and J 3 bases; nucleotides not matched to a gene: 5. The V gene's germline CDR1 is SQVTM and CDR2 ANQGSEA. The CDR3 protein is CSGGLVGYEQYF. The CDR3 region has the DNA TGCAGCGGGGGACTAGTTGGCTACGAGCAGTACTTC.

The V gene is TRBV7-2, the J gene TRBJ2-3, with 8 positions matching TRBD2. The ends lost 7 bases at V and 5 bases at J; junction bases unmatched: 11. The CDR3 is 15 residues long. CDR1 and CDR2 from the germline V gene are SGHTA and FQGNSA. The CDR3 DNA follows: TGTGCCAGCACTCTCCGGGGGGGGCATGTAGATACGCAGTATTTT. This sequence encodes CASTLRGGHVDTQYF.